These 29 T cell receptor beta chains came from one sample sequenced in a study of blood T cells in healthy people across ages. Primed by a sample-barcoded 5' primer and a J-beta primer mix, a second PCR proceeded for 7 to 11 cycles. MiXCR, run by TCRdb on the 5' RACE reads, gives a single entry per CDR3 protein. The data show 1.8 million or so distinct CDR3 sequences, 39% seen once. Source material: blood. These TCRs come from a human donor in good health.

The V and J genes are TRBV29-1 and TRBJ1-2; D may be TRBD1 (5 bases). Germline V gene lookup returns CDR1 SQVTM and CDR2 ANQGSEA. V was shortened by 7 bases and J by 6 bases, with 12 bases between the two germline ends. The CDR3 consists of 11 residues. CDR3 nucleotide sequence: TGCAGCGCCGGGGTGGGGGATGGCTACACCTTC. It codes for CSAGVGDGYTF. Combining the CDR3 with reference TRBV29-1 and TRBJ1-2 gives the whole variable domain SAVISQKPSRDICQRGTSLTIQCQVDSQVTMMFWYRQQPGQSLTLIATANQGSEATYESGFVIDKFPISRPNLTFSTLTVSNMSPEDSSIYLCSAGVGDGYTFGSGTRLTVV.

The genes are TRBV7-2 and TRBJ2-5; 10 nucleotides line up with TRBD1. CDR1 and CDR2 from the germline V gene are SGHTA and FQGNSA. This CDR3 has 15 residues. The V gene end was trimmed by 9 bases and the J gene end by 3 bases; junction bases not matched to a gene: 10. CDR3 nucleotide sequence: TGTGCCAGTAGCAGGGACAGGGGAAGAGAAGAGACCCAGTACTTC. Its protein product is CASSRDRGREETQYF.

CDR3 sequence (DNA): TGTGCCAGCAGAGAGGGGACAGGGTCCTACGAGCAGTACTTC. Its protein product is CASREGTGSYEQYF. V and J are TRBV2 and TRBJ2-7, with 9 bases lining up with TRBD1. The CDR3 length is 14 residues. Germline V gene sequence: CDR1 SNHLY, CDR2 FYNNEI. V lost 6 bases to trimming and J lost 1 base; unmatched junction nucleotides: 4.

Of note for this clonotype: A much larger clone lies one base from this, so it may be a read error. J is TRBJ2-5 and V is TRBV15; D not certain. The length of the CDR3 is 17 residues. The germline V gene encodes CDR1 LNHNV and CDR2 YYDKDF (reference sequence). CDR3 protein: CATSGDFGSPYQETQYF. The CDR3 DNA reads TGTGCCACCAGCGGAGATTTCGGGTCTCCGTACCAAGAGACCCAGTACTTC.

The DNA for the CDR3 is TGCAGTGCTAGAAGGGCAGGGGGCACTGAAGCTTTCTTT. This sequence encodes CSARRAGGTEAFF. V and J are TRBV20-1 and TRBJ1-1, with 7 bases that match TRBD1. The CDR3 sequence is 13 residues long. The germline gives CDR1 DFQATT, CDR2 SNEGSKA (reference sequence). V lost 2 bases to trimming and J lost 4 bases; unmatched junction nucleotides: 4.

This clonotype has just a few counts. The rearrangement links TRBV11-2 to TRBJ1-2; the D is unclear. Germline V CDR1 and CDR2: SGHAT, FQNNGV. V shed 0 bases and J shed 3 bases, with 14 bases lying between them. The CDR3 runs 16 residues. The CDR3 spells CASSLELGSGDYGYTF. The CDR3 DNA reads as TGTGCCAGCAGCTTAGAATTGGGGTCAGGAGACTATGGCTACACCTTC.

This clonotype was seen a handful of times. V usage is TRBV7-8 and J usage is TRBJ2-7; the match to TRBD1 covers 7 bases. Losses at the gene ends were 2 bases for V and 10 bases for J; bases not matched to a gene: 8. The length of the CDR3 is 13 residues. Looked up from germline, CDR1 is SGHVS and CDR2 is FQNEAQ. The CDR3 loop reads CASSLRTGYLQYF. The CDR3 coding sequence is TGTGCCAGCAGCTTACGGACAGGCTACTTACAGTACTTC.

The V gene is TRBV11-2, the J gene TRBJ2-1; 14 nucleotides align to TRBD2. This CDR3 comprises 19 residues. Germline V lookup: CDR1 SGHAT, CDR2 FQNNGV. The ends lost 0 bases at V and 0 bases at J; junction bases unmatched: 4. CDR3 sequence (DNA): TGTGCCAGCAGCTTAGAGACTAGCGGGGGGGCCGCCTCCTACAATGAGCAGTTCTTC. This codes for CASSLETSGGAASYNEQFF.

This clonotype was counted between two and nine times. The chain uses TRBV4-3 and TRBJ2-4; D gene uncertain. This CDR3 contains 13 residues. Germline V gives CDR1 LGHNA, CDR2 YSLEER. Trimming removed 0 bases from V and 13 bases from J, with 13 bases in between. DNA of the CDR3: TGCGCCAGCAGCCAAGATACCCTCGAAACCCAGTACTTC. It translates to CASSQDTLETQYF.

V is TRBV20-1 and J is TRBJ2-6; D unclear. V lost 0 bases and J 0 bases, leaving 15 bases between the germline ends. The CDR3 length is 18 residues. Germline V gene data show CDR1 as DFQATT and CDR2 as SNEGSKA (reference sequence). The CDR3 DNA sequence: TGCAGTGCTAGAGATCCCCAAGGTTATTACTCTGGGGCCAACGTCCTGACTTTC. Amino acids: CSARDPQGYYSGANVLTF.

The gene calls are TRBV11-2 and TRBJ2-5; no definite D call. The germline gives CDR1 SGHAT, CDR2 FQNNGV. The CDR3 has 16 amino acids. Trimming stripped 1 base from V and 5 bases from J, with 17 bases between. The CDR3 bases are TGTGCCAGCAGCTTAGTCGCCACGGGTGGTCGGGAGACCCAGTACTTC. Protein sequence: CASSLVATGGRETQYF.

This chain links TRBV4-3 with TRBJ2-7; the D gene is possibly TRBD2 (5 bases). The germline gives CDR1 LGHNA, CDR2 YSLEER. V was pared by 3 bases and J by 3 bases, with 21 bases between. The CDR3 sequence is 17 residues long. CDR3 sequence reads: CASSQDFEGRAFYEQYF. The CDR3 nucleotides are TGCGCCAGCAGCCAGGACTTCGAGGGCCGGGCTTTCTACGAGCAGTACTTC.

The CDR3 DNA follows: TGTGCCAGCAGTATGGCAGGGGGGGGCTACCCAGATACGCAGTATTTT. This codes for CASSMAGGGYPDTQYF. The chain has TRBV7-2 and TRBJ2-3; either TRBD1 or TRBD2 may supply D (7 bases each). The CDR3 extends over 16 amino acids. Per the germline V gene, CDR1 is SGHTA and CDR2 is FQGNSA. The ends were cut back, 6 bases at V and 4 bases at J, with 20 bases in the middle. Together with reference TRBV7-2 and TRBJ2-3, the CDR3 gives the full variable domain: GAGVSQSPSNKVTEKGKDVELRCDPISGHTALYWYRQSLGQGLEFLIYFQGNSAPDKSGLPSDRFSAERTGGSVSTLTIQRTQQEDSAVYLCASSMAGGGYPDTQYFGPGTRLTVL.

V and J are TRBV6-2 or TRBV6-3 and TRBJ2-3; the D gene is possibly TRBD2 (6 bases). Germline V gives CDR1 MNHEY, CDR2 SVGEGT. There are 16 residues in the CDR3. The V gene lost 6 bases and the J gene lost 8 bases, with 24 bases spanning the gap. This CDR3 reads CASRGGRGRIQVTQYF. Written as DNA, the CDR3 is TGTGCCAGCAGGGGGGGTCGGGGGAGGATTCAGGTTACGCAGTATTTT.

The gene calls are TRBV6-2 or TRBV6-3 and TRBJ1-5, with D unclear. The CDR3 sequence is 18 residues long. Trimming cost V 0 bases and J 7 bases, with 22 bases left between them. Germline CDR1 and CDR2: MNHEY and SVGEGT. CDR3 sequence (DNA): TGTGCCAGCAGTTACTCGAAGCCGGGAGTAAATGTAATGCAGCCCCAGCATTTT. This gives the protein CASSYSKPGVNVMQPQHF.

This sequence joins TRBV7-6 and TRBJ2-3; TRBD2 might be the D (5 bases). V lost 2 bases to trimming and J lost 4 bases, with 13 bases between them. CDR1 and CDR2 from the germline V gene are SGHVS and FNYEAQ. The length of the CDR3 is 15 residues. CDR3 in amino acids: CASSLTRGTSDTQYF. CDR3 coding DNA: TGTGCCAGCAGCTTAACACGGGGTACCTCAGATACGCAGTATTTT.

V usage is TRBV4-3 and J usage is TRBJ2-2; 7 bases match TRBD1. Germline CDR1 LGHNA, CDR2 YSLEER. The CDR3 totals 14 residues. The J segment lost 5 bases and the V segment lost 4 bases, leaving 4 bases of the junction unmatched. This chain's CDR3 is CASSPSRGTGELFF. The DNA for the CDR3 is TGCGCCAGCAGCCCATCCAGGGGGACCGGGGAGCTGTTTTTT.

This sequence joins TRBV6-6 and TRBJ1-2; 9 nucleotides match TRBD1. Trimming took 6 bases from V and 4 from J; bases not matched to a gene: 6. There are 14 residues in the CDR3. Germline V gene sequence: CDR1 MNHNY, CDR2 SVGAGI (reference sequence). In DNA, the CDR3 is TGTGCCAGCAGGTCGACAGGGGGGGCCTATGGCTACACCTTC. The encoded protein is CASRSTGGAYGYTF.

The rearrangement joins TRBV28 to TRBJ2-7, with D perhaps matching TRBD1 (6 bases). Trimming shortened V by 7 bases and J by 5 bases, and 18 bases separated the two germline ends. Per the germline V gene, CDR1 is MDHEN and CDR2 is SYDVKM. The CDR3 extends over 14 amino acids. CDR3 region: CASTQGQFWNEQYF. The CDR3 region has the DNA TGTGCCAGCACCCAAGGACAGTTCTGGAACGAGCAGTACTTC.

This clonotype turned up a few times. This rearrangement joins TRBV5-1 to TRBJ2-7; the match to TRBD1 covers 10 bases. This CDR3 has 15 residues. Germline V lookup: CDR1 SGHRS, CDR2 YFSETQ. J gave up 3 bases and V 4 bases, and 7 bases lay outside the gene matches. The CDR3 here is CASSPRDRGVYEQYF. In nucleotides, the CDR3 is TGCGCCAGCAGCCCCCGGGACAGGGGAGTCTACGAGCAGTACTTC.

As for this clonotype: Mismatch with germline at one junction end may stem from a read error. This rearrangement joins TRBV7-2 to TRBJ2-5; TRBD2 matches 10 bases. Germline-derived CDR1 and CDR2 are SGHTA and FQGNSA. The CDR3 length is 19 residues. The DNA of the CDR3 is TGCGCCAGCCTAGGTGGTGGGCTAGCGGGGGCCCCGTACCAAGAGACCCAGTACTTC. It encodes CASLGGGLAGAPYQETQYF.

The chain combines TRBV10-3 with TRBJ1-1; TRBD1 matches at 8 bases. The CDR3 runs to 13 residues. The germline gives CDR1 ENHRY, CDR2 SYGVKD. V gave up 2 bases and J gave up 7 bases; unmatched junction bases: 3. CDR3 loop: CAISEGQGGEAFF. The CDR3 nucleotides are TGTGCCATCAGTGAGGGACAGGGCGGTGAAGCTTTCTTT.

The rearrangement uses TRBV28 and TRBJ2-1; maybe TRBD1 (6 bases). The ends were cut back, 7 bases at V and 7 bases at J, with 17 bases in the middle. This CDR3 has 14 residues. Germline CDR1 and CDR2: MDHEN and SYDVKM. CDR3 protein: CASTIWGPVNEQFF. CDR3 DNA: TGTGCCAGCACCATTTGGGGGCCGGTGAATGAGCAGTTCTTC.

The CDR3 here is CASSLVPPDTQYF. The CDR3 nucleotides are TGTGCCAGCAGCTTAGTTCCTCCCGATACGCAGTATTTT. The rearrangement uses TRBV11-2 and TRBJ2-3; D is undetermined. V was cut by 1 base and J by 6 bases, with 8 bases left in between. CDR3 size: 13 residues. Per germline, CDR1 SGHAT and CDR2 FQNNGV.

The rearrangement links TRBV20-1 to TRBJ2-7; 9 nucleotides line up with TRBD2. Germline CDR1 DFQATT, CDR2 SNEGSKA (reference sequence). The junction had 7 bases not matched to a gene; V was cut back by 2 bases and J by 2 bases. CDR3 length equals 15 residues. CDR3 bases: TGCAGTGCTAGATCTGGGACTAGCTCTCCCTACGAGCAGTACTTC. As protein: CSARSGTSSPYEQYF.

The rearrangement joins TRBV2 to TRBJ1-5; D uncertain. This CDR3 region has 15 residues. The germline CDR1 and CDR2 sequences are SNHLY and FYNNEI. The V end was cut by 5 bases, the J end by 4 bases, with 15 bases between. CDR3 sequence (DNA): TGTGCCAGCAGTTTCTCGGACGGAGAGAATCAGCCCCAGCATTTT. Protein sequence: CASSFSDGENQPQHF.

This clonotype was recorded a few times. The V and J genes are TRBV15 and TRBJ2-3; 8 bases are shared with TRBD1. Trimming at V came to 1 base and at J to 0 bases, leaving 3 bases not matched to a gene. Per the germline V gene, CDR1 is LNHNV and CDR2 is YYDKDF (reference sequence). The CDR3 has 16 amino acids. CDR3 region: CATSRARQGSTDTQYF. The DNA for the CDR3 is TGTGCCACCAGCAGAGCCAGACAGGGGAGCACAGATACGCAGTATTTT.

This chain links TRBV20-1 with TRBJ2-1; 10 bases map to TRBD2. CDR1 is DFQATT and CDR2 is SNEGSKA in the germline V gene (reference sequence). V shed 5 bases, J shed 13 bases, and the junction held 20 bases outside the gene matches. This CDR3 has 16 amino acids. The CDR3: CSAAEPAGGFIETQFF. CDR3 DNA: TGCAGTGCTGCGGAACCAGCGGGGGGGTTTATAGAGACCCAGTTCTTC.

The V and J genes are TRBV20-1 and TRBJ2-7; 7 nucleotides line up with TRBD1. V gave up 0 bases and J gave up 7 bases; unmatched junction bases: 18. The CDR3 sequence is 17 residues long. Per the germline V gene, CDR1 is DFQATT and CDR2 is SNEGSKA (reference sequence). CDR3 in amino acids: CSARDEYFGTGVREQYF. CDR3 in DNA: TGCAGTGCTAGAGATGAATACTTTGGCACAGGGGTACGGGAGCAGTACTTC.